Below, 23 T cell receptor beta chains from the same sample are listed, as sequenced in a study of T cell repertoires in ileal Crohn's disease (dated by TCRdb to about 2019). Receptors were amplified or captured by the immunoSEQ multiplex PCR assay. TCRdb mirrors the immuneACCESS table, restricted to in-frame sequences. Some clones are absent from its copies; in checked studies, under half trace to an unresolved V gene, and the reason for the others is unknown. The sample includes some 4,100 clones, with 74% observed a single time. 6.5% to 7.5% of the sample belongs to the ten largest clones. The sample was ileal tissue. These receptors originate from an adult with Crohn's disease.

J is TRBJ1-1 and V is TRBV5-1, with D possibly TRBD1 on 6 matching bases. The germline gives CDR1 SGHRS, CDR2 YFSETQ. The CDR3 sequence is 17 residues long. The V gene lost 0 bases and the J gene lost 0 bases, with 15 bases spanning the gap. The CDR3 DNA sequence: TGCGCCAGCAGCTTGGTGCCTCCGGGACAAATGAACACTGAAGCTTTCTTT. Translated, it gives CASSLVPPGQMNTEAFF. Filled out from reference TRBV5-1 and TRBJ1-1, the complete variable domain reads KAGVTQTPRYLIKTRGQQVTLSCSPISGHRSVSWYQQTPGQGLQFLFEYFSETQRNKGNFPGRFSGRQFSNSRSEMNVSTLELGDSALYLCASSLVPPGQMNTEAFFGQGTRLTVV.

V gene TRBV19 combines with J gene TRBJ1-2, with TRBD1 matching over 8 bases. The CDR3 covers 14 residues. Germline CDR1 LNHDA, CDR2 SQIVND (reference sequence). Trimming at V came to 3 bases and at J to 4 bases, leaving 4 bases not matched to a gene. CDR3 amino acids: CASSITGGSYGYTF. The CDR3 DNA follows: TGTGCCAGTAGTATCACAGGGGGGTCCTATGGCTACACCTTC.

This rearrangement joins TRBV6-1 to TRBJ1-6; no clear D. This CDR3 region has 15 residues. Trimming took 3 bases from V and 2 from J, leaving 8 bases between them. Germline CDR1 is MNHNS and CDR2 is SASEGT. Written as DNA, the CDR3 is TGTGCCAGCAGTGAGGGAGCGACCTATAATTCACCCCTCCACTTT. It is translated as CASSEGATYNSPLHF.

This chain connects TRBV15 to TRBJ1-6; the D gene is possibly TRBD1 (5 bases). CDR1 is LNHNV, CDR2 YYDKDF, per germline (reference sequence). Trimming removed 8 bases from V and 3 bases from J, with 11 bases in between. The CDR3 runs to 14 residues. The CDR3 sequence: CATAGGNYNSPLHF. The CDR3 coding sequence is TGTGCCACCGCCGGGGGAAACTATAATTCACCCCTCCACTTT.

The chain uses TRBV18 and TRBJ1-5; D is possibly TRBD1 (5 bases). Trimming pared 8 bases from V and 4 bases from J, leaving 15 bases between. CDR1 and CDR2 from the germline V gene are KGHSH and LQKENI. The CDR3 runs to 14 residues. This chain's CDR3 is CASTHRAGNQPQHF. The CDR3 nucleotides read TGTGCCAGCACTCACCGGGCAGGGAATCAGCCCCAGCATTTT.

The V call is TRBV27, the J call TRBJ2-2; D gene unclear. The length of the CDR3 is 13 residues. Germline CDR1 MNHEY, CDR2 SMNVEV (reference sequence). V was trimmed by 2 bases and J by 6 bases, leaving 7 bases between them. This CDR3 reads CASSLRVAGELFF. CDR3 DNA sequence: TGTGCCAGCAGTTTACGTGTAGCCGGGGAGCTGTTTTTT.

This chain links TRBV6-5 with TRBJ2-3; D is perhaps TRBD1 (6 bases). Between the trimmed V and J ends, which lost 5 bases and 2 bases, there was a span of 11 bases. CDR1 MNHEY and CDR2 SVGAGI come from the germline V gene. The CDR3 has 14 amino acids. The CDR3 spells CASSMTGSTDTQYF. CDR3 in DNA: TGTGCCAGCAGTATGACAGGATCCACAGATACGCAGTATTTT.

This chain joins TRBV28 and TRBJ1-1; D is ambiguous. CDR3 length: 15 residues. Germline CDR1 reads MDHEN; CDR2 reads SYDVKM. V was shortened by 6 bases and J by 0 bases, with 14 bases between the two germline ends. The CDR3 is CASRGLDGMNTEAFF. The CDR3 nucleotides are TGTGCCAGCAGGGGCCTGGACGGGATGAACACTGAAGCTTTCTTT.

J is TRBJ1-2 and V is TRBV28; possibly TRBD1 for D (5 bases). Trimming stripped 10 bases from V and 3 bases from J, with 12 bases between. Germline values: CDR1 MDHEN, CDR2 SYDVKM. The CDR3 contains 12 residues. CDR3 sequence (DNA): TGTGCCACCGACGGAGGGGACTATGGCTACACCTTC. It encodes CATDGGDYGYTF.

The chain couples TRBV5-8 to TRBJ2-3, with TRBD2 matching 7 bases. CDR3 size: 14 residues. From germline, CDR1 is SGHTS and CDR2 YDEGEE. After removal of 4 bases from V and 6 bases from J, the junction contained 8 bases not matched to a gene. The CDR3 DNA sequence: TGTGCCAGCAGCCGACTAGCCGGGACCGATACGCAGTATTTT. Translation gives CASSRLAGTDTQYF.

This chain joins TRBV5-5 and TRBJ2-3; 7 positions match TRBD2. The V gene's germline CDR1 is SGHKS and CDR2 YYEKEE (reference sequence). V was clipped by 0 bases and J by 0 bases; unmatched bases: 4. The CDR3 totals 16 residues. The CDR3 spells CASSLVGGGSTDTQYF. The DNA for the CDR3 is TGTGCCAGCAGCTTGGTGGGGGGAGGGAGCACAGATACGCAGTATTTT. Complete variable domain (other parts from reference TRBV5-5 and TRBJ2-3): DAGVTQSPTHLIKTRGQQVTLRCSPISGHKSVSWYQQVLGQGPQFIFQYYEKEERGRGNFPDRFSARQFPNYSSELNVNALLLGDSALYLCASSLVGGGSTDTQYFGPGTRLTVL.

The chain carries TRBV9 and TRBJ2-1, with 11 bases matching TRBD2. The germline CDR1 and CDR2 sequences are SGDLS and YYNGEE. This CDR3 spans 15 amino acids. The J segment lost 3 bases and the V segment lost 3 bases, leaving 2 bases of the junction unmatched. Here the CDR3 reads CASSAGLAGYNEQFF. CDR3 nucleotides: TGTGCCAGCAGCGCCGGACTAGCGGGCTACAATGAGCAGTTCTTC.

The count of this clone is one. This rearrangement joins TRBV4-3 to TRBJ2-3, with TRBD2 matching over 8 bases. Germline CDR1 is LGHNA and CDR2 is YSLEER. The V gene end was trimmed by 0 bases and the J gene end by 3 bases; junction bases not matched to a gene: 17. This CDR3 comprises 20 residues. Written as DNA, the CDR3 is TGCGCCAGCAGCCAAGACTTTAGATTTCTTGACAGCGGGGGTACAGATACGCAGTATTTT. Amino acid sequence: CASSQDFRFLDSGGTDTQYF.

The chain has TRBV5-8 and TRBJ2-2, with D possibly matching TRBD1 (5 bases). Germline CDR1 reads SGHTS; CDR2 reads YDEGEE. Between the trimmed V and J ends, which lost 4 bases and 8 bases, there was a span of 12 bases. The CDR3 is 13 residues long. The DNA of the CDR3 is TGTGCCAGCAGCACCTGGGGCGAGGGGGAGCTGTTTTTT. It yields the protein CASSTWGEGELFF.

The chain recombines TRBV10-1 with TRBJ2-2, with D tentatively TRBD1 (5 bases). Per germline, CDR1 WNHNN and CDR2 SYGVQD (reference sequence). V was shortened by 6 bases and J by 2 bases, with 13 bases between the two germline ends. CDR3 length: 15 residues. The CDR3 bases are TGCGCCAGCAGCTTGGACACCTTTAACACCGGGGAGCTGTTTTTT. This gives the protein CASSLDTFNTGELFF.

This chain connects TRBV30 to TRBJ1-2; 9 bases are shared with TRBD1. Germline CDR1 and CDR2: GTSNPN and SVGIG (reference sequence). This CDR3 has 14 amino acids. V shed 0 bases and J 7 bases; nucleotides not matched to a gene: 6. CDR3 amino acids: CAWSVGTGSGGYTF. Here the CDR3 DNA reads TGTGCCTGGAGTGTCGGGACAGGGAGCGGTGGCTACACCTTC.

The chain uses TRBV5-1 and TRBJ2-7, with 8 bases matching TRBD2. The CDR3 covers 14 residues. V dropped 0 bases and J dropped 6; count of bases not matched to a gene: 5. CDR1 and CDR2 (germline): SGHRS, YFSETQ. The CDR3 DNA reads TGCGCCAGCAGCTTGGACGGGGGGGCGATCGAGCAGTACTTC. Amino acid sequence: CASSLDGGAIEQYF.

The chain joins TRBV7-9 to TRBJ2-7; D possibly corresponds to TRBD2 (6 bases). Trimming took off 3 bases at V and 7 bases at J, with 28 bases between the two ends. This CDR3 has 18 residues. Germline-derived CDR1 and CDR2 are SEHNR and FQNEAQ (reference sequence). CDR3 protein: CASSFLYTLGGDLTEQYF. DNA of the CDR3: TGTGCCAGCAGCTTCCTTTACACCCTGGGCGGGGACCTTACGGAGCAGTACTTC.

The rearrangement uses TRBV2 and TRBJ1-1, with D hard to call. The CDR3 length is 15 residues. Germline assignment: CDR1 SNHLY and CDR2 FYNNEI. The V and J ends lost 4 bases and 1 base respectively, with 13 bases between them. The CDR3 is CASSVSEHPNTEAFF. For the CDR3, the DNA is TGTGCCAGCAGTGTCAGTGAACATCCGAACACTGAAGCTTTCTTT.

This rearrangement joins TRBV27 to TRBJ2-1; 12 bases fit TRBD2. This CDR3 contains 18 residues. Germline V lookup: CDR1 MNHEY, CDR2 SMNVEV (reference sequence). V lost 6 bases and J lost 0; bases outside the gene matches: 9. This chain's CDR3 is CASRDGLAGPSSYNEQFF. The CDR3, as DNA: TGTGCCAGCAGAGACGGACTAGCGGGGCCCAGCTCCTACAATGAGCAGTTCTTC.

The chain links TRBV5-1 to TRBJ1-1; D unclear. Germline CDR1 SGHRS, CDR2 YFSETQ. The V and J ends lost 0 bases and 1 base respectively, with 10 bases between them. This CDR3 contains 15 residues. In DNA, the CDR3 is TGCGCCAGCAGCTTGGTTCCGGGAGAGAACACTGAAGCTTTCTTT. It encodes CASSLVPGENTEAFF. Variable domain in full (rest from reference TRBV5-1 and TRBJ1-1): KAGVTQTPRYLIKTRGQQVTLSCSPISGHRSVSWYQQTPGQGLQFLFEYFSETQRNKGNFPGRFSGRQFSNSRSEMNVSTLELGDSALYLCASSLVPGENTEAFFGQGTRLTVV.

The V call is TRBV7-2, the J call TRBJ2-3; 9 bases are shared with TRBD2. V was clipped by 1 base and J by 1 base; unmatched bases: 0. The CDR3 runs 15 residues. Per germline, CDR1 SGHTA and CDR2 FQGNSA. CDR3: CASSLERGGTDTQYF. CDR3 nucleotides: TGTGCCAGCAGCTTAGAGCGGGGGGGCACAGATACGCAGTATTTT.

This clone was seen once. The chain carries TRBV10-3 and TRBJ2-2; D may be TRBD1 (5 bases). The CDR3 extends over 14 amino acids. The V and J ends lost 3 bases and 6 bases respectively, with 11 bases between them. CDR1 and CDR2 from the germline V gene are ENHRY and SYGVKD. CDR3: CAISERGFSGELFF. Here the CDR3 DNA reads TGTGCCATCAGTGAAAGGGGATTCTCCGGGGAGCTGTTTTTT.